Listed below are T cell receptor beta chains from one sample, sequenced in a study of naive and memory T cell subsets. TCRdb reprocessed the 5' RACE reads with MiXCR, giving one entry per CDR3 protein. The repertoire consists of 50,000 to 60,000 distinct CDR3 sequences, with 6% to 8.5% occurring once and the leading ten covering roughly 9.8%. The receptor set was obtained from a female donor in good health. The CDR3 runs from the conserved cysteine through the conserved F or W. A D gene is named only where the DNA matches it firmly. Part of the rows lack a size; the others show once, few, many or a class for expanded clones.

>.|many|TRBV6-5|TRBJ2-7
TGTGCCAGCAGTTACTCCGGACAGCAGCATTACTCCTACGAGCAGTACTTC
CASSYSGQQHYSYEQYF
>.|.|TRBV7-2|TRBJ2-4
TGTGCCAGCGGCTTGGATCGGTCAGGGGACATTCAGTACTTC
CASGLDRSGDIQYF
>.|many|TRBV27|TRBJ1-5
TGTGCCAGCAGTTTCAGTCTCAGCAATCAGCCCCAGCATTTT
CASSFSLSNQPQHF
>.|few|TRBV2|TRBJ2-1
TGTGCCAGCAGGACGGACCTAATGTCCTACAATGAGCAGTTCTTC
CASRTDLMSYNEQFF
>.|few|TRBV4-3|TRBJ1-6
TGCGCCAGCAGCCAAGAAACTCGGGGTTCACCCCTCCACTTT
CASSQETRGSPLHF
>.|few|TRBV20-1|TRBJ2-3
TGCAGTGCCCCGCCGGGACACAACACAGATACGCAGTATTTT
CSAPPGHNTDTQYF
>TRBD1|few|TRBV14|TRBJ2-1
TGTGCCAGCAGCCGTCTTGACAGGGCGTCCTACAATGAGCAGTTCTTC
CASSRLDRASYNEQFF
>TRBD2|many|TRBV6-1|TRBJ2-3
TGTGCCAGCAGGGGACTAGCGGGGACAGATACGCAGTATTTT
CASRGLAGTDTQYF
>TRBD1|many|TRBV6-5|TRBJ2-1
TGTGCCAGCAGGAAACCGGGACAGGGGAACGATGAGCAGTTCTTC
CASRKPGQGNDEQFF
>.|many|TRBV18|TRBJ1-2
TGTGCCAGCTCACCGTCCCGACTGAATAACTATGGCTACACCTTC
CASSPSRLNNYGYTF
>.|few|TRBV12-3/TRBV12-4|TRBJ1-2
TGTGCCAGCAGTTTCGGGGGGGCGGGTGGCGACACCTTC
CASSFGGAGGDTF
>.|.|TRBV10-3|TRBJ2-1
TGTGCCATCAGTGGGACGGCAAGCTACAATGAGCAGTTCTTC
CAISGTASYNEQFF
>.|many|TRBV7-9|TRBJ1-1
TGTGCCAGCAGCTTTAGGAGAGCCTTGAACACTGAAGCTTTCTTT
CASSFRRALNTEAFF
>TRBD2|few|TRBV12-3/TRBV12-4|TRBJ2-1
TGTGCCAGCAGTGATAGCGGGGGGTGGGGAAATGAGCAGTTCTTC
CASSDSGGWGNEQFF
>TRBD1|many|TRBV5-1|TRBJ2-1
TGCGCCAGCAGCTTCGCGGGACAGGGTTCCGGAAATGAGCAGTTCTTC
CASSFAGQGSGNEQFF
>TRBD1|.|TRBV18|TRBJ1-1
TGTGCCAGCTCACCCGGACAGGGAAGGACTGAAGCTTTCTTT
CASSPGQGRTEAFF
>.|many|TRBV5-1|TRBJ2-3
TGCGCCAGCGCGAAGGCGACAGATACGCAGTATTTT
CASAKATDTQYF
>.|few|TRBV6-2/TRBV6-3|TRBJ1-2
TGTGCCAGCACGGCCCTGAACTATGGCGACACCTTC
CASTALNYGDTF
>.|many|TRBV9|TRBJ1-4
TGTGCCAGCAGCGTAGCGGCTTACGATGAAAAACTGTTTTTT
CASSVAAYDEKLFF
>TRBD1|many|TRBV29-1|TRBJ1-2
TGCAGCGTTGTCCCAGGGGGCTATGGCTACACCTTC
CSVVPGGYGYTF
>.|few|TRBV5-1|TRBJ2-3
TGCGCCAGCAGCTTGGAGGTACGAAAAGATACGCAGTATTTT
CASSLEVRKDTQYF
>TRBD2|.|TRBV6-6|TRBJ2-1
TGTGCCAGCAGTTCGACTAGCGGTCGCCTGGCCTACAATGAGCAGTTCTTC
CASSSTSGRLAYNEQFF
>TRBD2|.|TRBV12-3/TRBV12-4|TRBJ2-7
TGTGCCAGCAGTCCCCATACGGGGGGACTCGAGCAGTACTTC
CASSPHTGGLEQYF
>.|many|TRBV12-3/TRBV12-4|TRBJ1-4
TGTGCCAGCAGTCATACAGGGATAAGGGAAAAACTGTTTTTT
CASSHTGIREKLFF
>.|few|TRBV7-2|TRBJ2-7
TGTGCCAGCAGCCCCATGCGGACAGCTAGCTCCTACGAGCAGTACTTC
CASSPMRTASSYEQYF
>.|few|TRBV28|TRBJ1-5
TGTGCCAGCAGTTTAGCAGGGTATAGCAATCAGCCCCAGCATTTT
CASSLAGYSNQPQHF
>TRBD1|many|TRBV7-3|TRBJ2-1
TGTGCCAGCAGTAAGTTCCGGGACAGGCCTGGAAGCTCCTACAATGAGCAGTTCTTC
CASSKFRDRPGSSYNEQFF
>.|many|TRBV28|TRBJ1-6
TGTGCCAGCAGTTTGTGGGGTAGAAATTCACCCCTCCACTTT
CASSLWGRNSPLHF
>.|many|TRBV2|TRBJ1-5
TGTGCCAGCAGCGTATTTGCAGGGGGCAATCAGCCCCAGCATTTT
CASSVFAGGNQPQHF
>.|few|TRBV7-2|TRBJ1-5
TGTGCCAGCAGCTTCGGAATTCAAGGGGGTCAGCCCCAGCATTTT
CASSFGIQGGQPQHF
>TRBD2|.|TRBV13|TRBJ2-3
TGTGCCAGCAGCTCATTATATAGCGGGGGGACCACAGATACGCAGTATTTT
CASSSLYSGGTTDTQYF
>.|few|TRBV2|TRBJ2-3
TGTGCCAGCACCGAAGGGGATACGCAGTATTTT
CASTEGDTQYF
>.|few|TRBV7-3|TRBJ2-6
TGTGCCAGCAGCCCCCAGTCCCTCGCGGGCAACGTCCTGACTTTC
CASSPQSLAGNVLTF
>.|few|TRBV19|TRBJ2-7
TGTGCCAGTAGTATTTTTGGAGGAGATCTCTACGAGCAGTACTTC
CASSIFGGDLYEQYF
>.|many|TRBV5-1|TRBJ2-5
TGCGCCAGCAGCCCTATAGTTTACCCCCAAGAGACCCAGTACTTC
CASSPIVYPQETQYF
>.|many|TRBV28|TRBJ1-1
TGTGCCAGCAGTTTACCACGAGGTACTGAAGCTTTCTTT
CASSLPRGTEAFF
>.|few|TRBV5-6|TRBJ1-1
TGTGCCAGCACCCGGGGGCGAGGGACTGAAGCTTTCTTT
CASTRGRGTEAFF
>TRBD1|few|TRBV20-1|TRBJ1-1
TGCAGTGCGAAATTGGCGGGACAGGGGGCCTTGAACACTGAAGCTTTCTTT
CSAKLAGQGALNTEAFF
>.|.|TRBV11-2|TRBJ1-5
TGTGCCAGCAGCTTAGATGTTTCATATCCCCAGCATTTT
CASSLDVSYPQHF
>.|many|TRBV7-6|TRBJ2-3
TGTGCCAGCACCAAACTGGGGGCGGGGGCGGCGGCAGATACGCAGTATTTT
CASTKLGAGAAADTQYF
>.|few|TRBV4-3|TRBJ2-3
TGCGCCAGCAGCATCTCAGATACGCAGTATTTT
CASSISDTQYF
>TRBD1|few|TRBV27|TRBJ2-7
TGTGCCAGCAGTTTTCACCGGGACAGGGCCTACGAGCAGTACTTC
CASSFHRDRAYEQYF
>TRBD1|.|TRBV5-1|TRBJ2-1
TGCGCCAGCAGCTTGGTTGGACAGGGTGGTGAGCAGTTCTTC
CASSLVGQGGEQFF
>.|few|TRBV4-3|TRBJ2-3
TGCGCCAGCAGCCAAGATCACAGCGCGGATACGCAGTATTTT
CASSQDHSADTQYF
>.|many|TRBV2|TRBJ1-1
TGTGCCAGCAGAGATCAACAGGCTCTCTACACTGAAGCTTTCTTT
CASRDQQALYTEAFF
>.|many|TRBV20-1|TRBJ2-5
TGCAGTGCGCGTGACTACTCCTCTCCTCTTGAGACCCAGTACTTC
CSARDYSSPLETQYF
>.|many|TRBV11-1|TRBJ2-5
TGTGCCAGCAGCCGATGGGGAAACCAAGAGACCCAGTACTTC
CASSRWGNQETQYF
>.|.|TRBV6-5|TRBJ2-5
TGTGCCAGCAGTGCCGGGGGTGTCTGGTACCAAGAGACCCAGTACTTC
CASSAGGVWYQETQYF
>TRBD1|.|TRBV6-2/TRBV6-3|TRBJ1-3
TGTGCCAGCAGTCCCCCCGGGACAGGCAACACCATATATTTT
CASSPPGTGNTIYF